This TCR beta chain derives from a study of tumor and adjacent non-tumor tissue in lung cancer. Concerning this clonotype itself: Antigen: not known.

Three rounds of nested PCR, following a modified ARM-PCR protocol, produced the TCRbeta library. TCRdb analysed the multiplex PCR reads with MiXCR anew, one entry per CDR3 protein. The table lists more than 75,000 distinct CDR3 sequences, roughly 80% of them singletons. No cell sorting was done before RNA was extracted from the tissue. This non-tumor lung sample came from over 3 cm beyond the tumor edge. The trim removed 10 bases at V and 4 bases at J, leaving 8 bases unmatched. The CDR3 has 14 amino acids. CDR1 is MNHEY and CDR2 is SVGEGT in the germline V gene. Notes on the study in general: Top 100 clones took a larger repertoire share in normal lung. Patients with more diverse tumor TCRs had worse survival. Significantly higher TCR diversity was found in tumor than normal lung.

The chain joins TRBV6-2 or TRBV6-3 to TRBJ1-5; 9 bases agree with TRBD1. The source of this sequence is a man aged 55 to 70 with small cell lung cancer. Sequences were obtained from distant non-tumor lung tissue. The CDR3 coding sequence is TGTGCCACCGCTGTGGGACAGGGAAATCAGCCCCAGCATTTT. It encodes CATAVGQGNQPQHF.